Below, 21 T cell receptor beta chains from the same sample are listed, as sequenced in a study of control samples from healthy donors and cancer patients. The table came from immunoSEQ multiplex PCR; TCRdb's copy has only in-frame clones and leaves some out. The sample holds 130,000 or so clones, 89% seen once. Sequencing was done on a sample of PBMCs. The receptor source for this set is a man aged 45 to 65 with head and neck cancer.

The chain employs TRBV24-1 and TRBJ2-7, with D perhaps TRBD2 (6 bases). Germline loops: CDR1 KGHDR, CDR2 SFDVKD. The length of the CDR3 is 20 residues. V was shortened by 3 bases and J by 1 base, with 27 bases between the two germline ends. The CDR3 DNA follows: TGTGCCACCAGTGATCCCCGACGGAGGGTGGTGTTAATGGGATCCTACGAGCAGTACTTC. Translation gives CATSDPRRRVVLMGSYEQYF.

The chain couples TRBV9 to TRBJ2-3; unclear D gene. V was trimmed by 0 bases and J by 0 bases, leaving 2 bases between them. The germline V gene has CDR1 SGDLS and CDR2 YYNGEE. The CDR3 has 13 residues. The CDR3 DNA reads TGTGCCAGCAGCGTAGGCAGCACAGATACGCAGTATTTT. It translates to CASSVGSTDTQYF.

The chain carries TRBV4-1 and TRBJ2-7; a weak D match, TRBD2 (6 bases). There are 15 residues in the CDR3. Germline CDR1 is MGHRA and CDR2 is YSYEKL. V was pared by 3 bases and J by 4 bases, with 16 bases between. CDR3 DNA sequence: TGCGCCAGCAGCCACTCAACGGGGGTCCCTTACGAGCAGTACTTC. Translation: CASSHSTGVPYEQYF.

The J gene is TRBJ1-6, the V gene TRBV28; tentative D call: TRBD1 (5 bases). The CDR3 totals 15 residues. The ends were cut back, 7 bases at V and 6 bases at J, with 16 bases in the middle. The germline CDR1 and CDR2 sequences are MDHEN and SYDVKM. The chain's CDR3 is CASKGDSILNSPLHF. The CDR3 bases are TGTGCCAGCAAAGGGGATAGCATCCTTAATTCACCCCTCCACTTT.

The chain couples TRBV10-3 to TRBJ1-2, with unresolved D. CDR1 and CDR2 from the germline V gene are ENHRY and SYGVKD. The length of the CDR3 is 14 residues. Trimming shortened V by 7 bases and J by 2 bases, and 14 bases separated the two germline ends. The DNA of the CDR3 is TGTGCCATCACCGAGGCGGTGGCCAACTATGGCTACACCTTC. Residues: CAITEAVANYGYTF.

The J gene is TRBJ1-1, the V gene TRBV13; D may be TRBD1 (5 bases). Trimming cost V 4 bases and J 1 base, with 10 bases left between them. CDR3 length: 14 residues. The germline CDR1 and CDR2 sequences are PRHDT and FYEKMQ (reference sequence). The CDR3 here is CASSYNTGNTEAFF. CDR3 sequence (DNA): TGTGCCAGCAGCTACAATACAGGGAACACTGAAGCTTTCTTT. Drawing the rest from reference TRBV13 and TRBJ1-1, the complete variable domain is AAGVIQSPRHLIKEKRETATLKCYPIPRHDTVYWYQQGPGQDPQFLISFYEKMQSDKGSIPDRFSAQQFSDYHSELNMSSLELGDSALYFCASSYNTGNTEAFFGQGTRLTVV.

The sample holds a few counts of this clone. The V gene is TRBV6-5, the J gene TRBJ1-5, with 9 bases lining up with TRBD1. Germline V CDR1 and CDR2: MNHEY, SVGAGI. The V segment lost 4 bases and the J segment 5 bases; nucleotides outside the gene matches: 6. The CDR3 has 15 amino acids. CDR3 amino acids: CASSSPGQGHQPQHF. DNA for the CDR3: TGTGCCAGCAGTTCCCCGGGACAGGGTCATCAGCCCCAGCATTTT.

The chain recombines TRBV19 with TRBJ1-5, with 10 nucleotides matching TRBD1. The germline gives CDR1 LNHDA, CDR2 SQIVND (reference sequence). After removal of 3 bases from V and 5 bases from J, the junction contained 7 bases not matched to a gene. This CDR3 spans 16 amino acids. In nucleotides, the CDR3 is TGTGCCAGTAGTATCACGACAGGGGGCTACGATCAGCCCCAGCATTTT. It codes for CASSITTGGYDQPQHF.

The chain has TRBV28 and TRBJ2-5; TRBD2 matches at 7 bases. Per the germline V gene, CDR1 is MDHEN and CDR2 is SYDVKM. The CDR3 length is 16 residues. V lost 11 bases and J lost 5; bases outside the gene matches: 20. Written as DNA, the CDR3 is TGTGCCGCCCAGAGTCCAGCGGGGCTAGATGGGGAGACCCAGTACTTC. As protein: CAAQSPAGLDGETQYF.

This clone came up once. The chain joins TRBV6-2 or TRBV6-3 to TRBJ2-7; 8 nucleotides match TRBD1. The CDR3 spans 12 residues. With V trimmed by 2 bases and J by 9 bases, 3 bases remained unmatched. Germline CDR1 is MNHEY and CDR2 is SVGEGT. This chain's CDR3 is CASSYDRGSQYF. In nucleotides, the CDR3 is TGTGCCAGCAGTTACGACAGGGGTTCGCAGTACTTC.

This clone appeared a single time. The chain couples TRBV27 to TRBJ2-1, with 11 bases that match TRBD2. The CDR3 length is 14 residues. Germline CDR1 reads MNHEY; CDR2 reads SMNVEV (reference sequence). Trimming at V came to 4 bases and at J to 8 bases, leaving 4 bases not matched to a gene. The CDR3 protein is CASSYSGRADEQFF. In nucleotides, the CDR3 is TGTGCCAGCAGTTATAGCGGGAGGGCCGATGAGCAGTTCTTC.

The chain recombines TRBV21-1 with TRBJ2-1. TRBV21-1 is shown as a pseudogene. This CDR3 comprises 16 residues. CDR3 protein: CASSTMDQPRCDEQFF. DNA for the CDR3: TGTGCCAGCAGCACCATGGACCAACCTAGGTGCGATGAACAGTTCTTC.

V gene TRBV19 combines with J gene TRBJ1-2; perhaps TRBD1 as D (6 bases). From germline, CDR1 is LNHDA and CDR2 SQIVND (reference sequence). V dropped 5 bases and J dropped 4 bases, with 11 bases sitting between them. This CDR3 has 13 residues. This chain's CDR3 is CASSSRDIYGYTF. The CDR3 DNA reads TGTGCCAGTAGTTCCCGGGACATCTATGGCTACACCTTC.

This CDR3 reads CASSVSGGDYNEQFF. CDR3 nucleotide sequence: TGTGCCAGCAGCGTCAGCGGGGGGGATTACAATGAGCAGTTCTTC. This chain connects TRBV9 to TRBJ2-1; 10 bases match TRBD2. The germline gives CDR1 SGDLS, CDR2 YYNGEE. V lost 2 bases and J lost 4; bases outside the gene matches: 3. This CDR3 comprises 15 residues.

DNA for the CDR3: TGTGCCAGCAGCCAAGGCGGGACTAGCGGCAATGAGCAGTTCTTC. Translating gives CASSQGGTSGNEQFF. The V gene is TRBV3-1 (or the pseudogene TRBV3-2), the J gene TRBJ2-1; 11 nucleotides line up with TRBD2. After removal of 1 base from V and 6 bases from J, the junction contained 2 bases not matched to a gene. This CDR3 contains 15 residues. Germline V gene lookup returns CDR1 LGHDT and CDR2 YNNKEL (reference sequence).

V usage is TRBV28 and J usage is TRBJ2-7; 8 nucleotides align to TRBD2. Germline CDR1 MDHEN, CDR2 SYDVKM. V dropped 5 bases and J dropped 3; count of bases not matched to a gene: 6. The CDR3 length is 14 residues. The CDR3 sequence: CASSPLAGSYEQYF. CDR3 coding DNA: TGTGCCAGCAGTCCGTTAGCGGGAAGCTACGAGCAGTACTTC.

The genes are TRBV11-1 and TRBJ1-2; 7 nucleotides line up with TRBD1. CDR1 and CDR2 from the germline V gene are SGHAT and FQDESV (reference sequence). J was trimmed by 6 bases and V by 6 bases; bases with no gene match: 10. The length of the CDR3 is 14 residues. The CDR3 nucleotides read TGTGCCAGCAGGCCGAGGGACAGAAAGGATGGCTACACCTTC. Translation: CASRPRDRKDGYTF.

V and J are TRBV11-2 and TRBJ1-4; no reliable D call. V lost 4 bases and J lost 6, with 12 bases in between. Germline CDR1 SGHAT, CDR2 FQNNGV. This CDR3 contains 14 residues. CDR3 in DNA: TGTGCCAGCAGCTCGGCTACTGACTATGAAAAACTGTTTTTT. It translates to CASSSATDYEKLFF. The whole variable domain, remainder taken from reference TRBV11-2 and TRBJ1-4, is EAGVAQSPRYKIIEKRQSVAFWCNPISGHATLYWYQQILGQGPKLLIQFQNNGVVDDSQLPKDRFSAERLKGVDSTLKIQPAKLEDSAVYLCASSSATDYEKLFFGSGTQLSVL.

The gene calls are TRBV6-5 and TRBJ2-7; D might be TRBD1 (6 bases). In germline, CDR1 is MNHEY, CDR2 SVGAGI. V lost 6 bases and J lost 2, with 14 bases in between. The CDR3 runs to 14 residues. The CDR3 region has the DNA TGTGCCAGCAGGGCAGGGGCGGTGGCCTACGAGCAGTACTTC. Translation gives CASRAGAVAYEQYF.

This clone was recorded a few times. The V and J genes are TRBV4-1 and TRBJ1-6; D perhaps matches TRBD1 (5 bases). The V gene lost 3 bases and the J gene lost 0 bases, with 15 bases spanning the gap. This CDR3 is built from 18 residues. The germline gives CDR1 MGHRA, CDR2 YSYEKL. The CDR3 coding sequence is TGCGCCAGCAGCCAGACGGGACTCCTGAGCTCCTATAATTCACCCCTCCACTTT. It specifies CASSQTGLLSSYNSPLHF.

This clone was seen a single time. The chain has TRBV7-3 and TRBJ1-1; 7 nucleotides match TRBD1. The length of the CDR3 is 15 residues. CDR1 SGHTA and CDR2 FQGTGA come from the germline V gene. With V trimmed by 6 bases and J by 7 bases, 14 bases remained unmatched. The CDR3: CASRIPGTDFHEAFF. CDR3 coding DNA: TGTGCCAGCAGAATCCCCGGGACAGATTTCCATGAAGCTTTCTTT.